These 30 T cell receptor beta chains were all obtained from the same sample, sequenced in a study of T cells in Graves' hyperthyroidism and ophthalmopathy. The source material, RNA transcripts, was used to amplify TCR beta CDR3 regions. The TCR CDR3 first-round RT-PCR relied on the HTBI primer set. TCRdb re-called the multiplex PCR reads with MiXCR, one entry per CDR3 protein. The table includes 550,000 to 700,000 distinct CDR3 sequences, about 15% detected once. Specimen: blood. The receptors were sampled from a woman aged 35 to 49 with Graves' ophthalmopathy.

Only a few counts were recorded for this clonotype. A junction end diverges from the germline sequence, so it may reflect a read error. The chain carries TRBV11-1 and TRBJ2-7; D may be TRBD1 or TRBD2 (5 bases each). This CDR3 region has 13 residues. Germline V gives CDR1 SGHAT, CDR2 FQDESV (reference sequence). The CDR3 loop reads CTSLGTGTYEQYF. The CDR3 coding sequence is TGTACCAGCTTAGGGACGGGGACCTACGAGCAGTACTTC. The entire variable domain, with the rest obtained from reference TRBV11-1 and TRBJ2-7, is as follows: EAEVAQSPRYKITEKSQAVAFWCDPISGHATLYWYRQILGQGPELLVQFQDESVVDDSQLPKDRFSAERLKGVDSTLKIQPAELGDSAMYLCTSLGTGTYEQYFGPGTRLTVT.

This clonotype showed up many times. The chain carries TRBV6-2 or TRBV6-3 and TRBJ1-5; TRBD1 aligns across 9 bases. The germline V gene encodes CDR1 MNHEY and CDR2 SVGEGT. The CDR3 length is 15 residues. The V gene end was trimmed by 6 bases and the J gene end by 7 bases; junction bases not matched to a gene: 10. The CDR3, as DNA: TGTGCCAGCAGAAGACCGGGACAGGGAGGACAGCCCCAGCATTTT. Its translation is CASRRPGQGGQPQHF.

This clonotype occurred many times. CDR3 coding DNA: TGTGCCAGTAGTGCTACAGGGATAGGCTACACCTTC. Translated: CASSATGIGYTF. This rearrangement joins TRBV19 to TRBJ1-2; tentatively, D is TRBD1 (6 bases). Germline V gene sequence: CDR1 LNHDA, CDR2 SQIVND (reference sequence). Deletions cut 5 bases from V and 8 bases from J, with 12 bases between. The CDR3 totals 12 residues. The full variable domain, rest sourced from reference TRBV19 and TRBJ1-2, is DGGITQSPKYLFRKEGQNVTLSCEQNLNHDAMYWYRQDPGQGLRLIYYSQIVNDFQKGDIAEGYSVSREKKESFPLTVTSAQKNPTAFYLCASSATGIGYTFGSGTRLTVV.

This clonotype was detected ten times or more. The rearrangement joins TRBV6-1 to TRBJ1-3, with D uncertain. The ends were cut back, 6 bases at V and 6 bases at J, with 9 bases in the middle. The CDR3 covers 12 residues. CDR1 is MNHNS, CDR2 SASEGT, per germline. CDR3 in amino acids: CASRPSQNTIYF. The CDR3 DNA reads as TGTGCCAGCAGGCCTTCGCAAAACACCATATATTTT.

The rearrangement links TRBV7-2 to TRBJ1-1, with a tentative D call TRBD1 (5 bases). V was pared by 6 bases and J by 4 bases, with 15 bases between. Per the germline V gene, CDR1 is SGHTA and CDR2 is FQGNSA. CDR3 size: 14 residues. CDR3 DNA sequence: TGTGCCAGCAGTACAGAGGGACTTGCCACTGAAGCTTTCTTT. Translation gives CASSTEGLATEAFF.

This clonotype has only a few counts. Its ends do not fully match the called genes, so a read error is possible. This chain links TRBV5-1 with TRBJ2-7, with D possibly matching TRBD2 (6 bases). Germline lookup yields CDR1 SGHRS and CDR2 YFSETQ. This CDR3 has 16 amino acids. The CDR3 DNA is TGCGCCAGCCGCTTAAACTCGGCGGGGAGGTACAACGAGCAGTACTTC. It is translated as CASRLNSAGRYNEQYF.

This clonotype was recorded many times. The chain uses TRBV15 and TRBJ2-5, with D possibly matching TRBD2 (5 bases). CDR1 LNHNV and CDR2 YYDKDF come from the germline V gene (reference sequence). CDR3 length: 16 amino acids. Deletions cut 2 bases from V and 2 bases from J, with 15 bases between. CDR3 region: CATSRMAAVGQETQYF. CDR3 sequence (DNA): TGTGCCACCAGCAGAATGGCAGCGGTGGGGCAAGAGACCCAGTACTTC.

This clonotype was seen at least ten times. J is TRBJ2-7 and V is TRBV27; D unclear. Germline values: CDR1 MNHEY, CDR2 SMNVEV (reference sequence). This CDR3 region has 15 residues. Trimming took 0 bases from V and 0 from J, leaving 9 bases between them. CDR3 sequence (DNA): TGTGCCAGCAGTTTATCGGCTAGGCTCTCCTACGAGCAGTACTTC. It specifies CASSLSARLSYEQYF.

The CDR3 reads CATSYAGGGRNEQFF. The CDR3 DNA sequence: TGTGCCACCAGTTATGCGGGAGGAGGCAGGAATGAGCAGTTCTTC. The chain recombines TRBV24-1 with TRBJ2-1; 8 positions match TRBD2. J gave up 7 bases and V 6 bases, and 10 bases lay outside the gene matches. The length of the CDR3 is 15 residues. Germline CDR1 is KGHDR and CDR2 is SFDVKD.

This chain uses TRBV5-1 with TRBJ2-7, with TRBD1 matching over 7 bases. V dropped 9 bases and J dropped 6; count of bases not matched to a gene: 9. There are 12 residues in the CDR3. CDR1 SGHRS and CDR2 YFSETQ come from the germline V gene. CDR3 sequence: CATRGFIGEQYF. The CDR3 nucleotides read TGCGCCACCAGGGGGTTTATTGGCGAGCAGTACTTC.

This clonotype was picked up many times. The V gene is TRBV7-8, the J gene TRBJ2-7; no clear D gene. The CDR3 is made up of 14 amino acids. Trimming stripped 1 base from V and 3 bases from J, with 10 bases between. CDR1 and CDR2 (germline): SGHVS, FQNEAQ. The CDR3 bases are TGTGCCAGCAGCTTAGGGATGGGTAACTACGAGCAGTACTTC. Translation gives CASSLGMGNYEQYF.

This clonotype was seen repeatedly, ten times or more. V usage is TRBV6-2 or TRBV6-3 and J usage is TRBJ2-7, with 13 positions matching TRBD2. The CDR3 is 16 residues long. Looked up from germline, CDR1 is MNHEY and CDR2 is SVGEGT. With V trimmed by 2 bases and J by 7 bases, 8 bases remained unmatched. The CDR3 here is CASSYGTSGNRWEQYF. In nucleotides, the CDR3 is TGTGCCAGCAGTTACGGGACTAGCGGGAATCGGTGGGAGCAGTACTTC.

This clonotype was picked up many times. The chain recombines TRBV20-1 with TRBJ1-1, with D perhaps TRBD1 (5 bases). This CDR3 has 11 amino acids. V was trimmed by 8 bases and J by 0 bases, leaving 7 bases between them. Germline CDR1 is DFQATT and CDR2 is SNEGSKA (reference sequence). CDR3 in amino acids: CSSRVNTEAFF. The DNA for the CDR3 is TGCAGTTCCAGGGTGAACACTGAAGCTTTCTTT.

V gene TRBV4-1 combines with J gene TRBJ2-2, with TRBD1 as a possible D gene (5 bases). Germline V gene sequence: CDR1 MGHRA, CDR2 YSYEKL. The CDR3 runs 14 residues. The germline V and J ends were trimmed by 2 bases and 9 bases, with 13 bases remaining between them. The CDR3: CASSQHEGARELFF. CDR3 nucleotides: TGCGCCAGCAGCCAACATGAAGGGGCAAGGGAGCTGTTTTTT.

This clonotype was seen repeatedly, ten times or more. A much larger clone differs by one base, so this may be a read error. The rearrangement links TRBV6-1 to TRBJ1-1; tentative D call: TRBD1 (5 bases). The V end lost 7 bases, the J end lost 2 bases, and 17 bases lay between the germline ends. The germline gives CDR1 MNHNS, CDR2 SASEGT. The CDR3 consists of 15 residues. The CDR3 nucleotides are TGTGCCAGCAATGATCGCCGGGACCCTAACACTGAAGCTTTCTTT. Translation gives CASNDRRDPNTEAFF.

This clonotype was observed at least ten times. Here the CDR3 reads CALGFTIYEQYF. CDR3 DNA sequence: TGTGCCTTGGGGTTTACGATCTACGAGCAGTACTTC. The V call is TRBV30, the J call TRBJ2-7; D is ambiguous. Germline V gene data show CDR1 as GTSNPN and CDR2 as SVGIG (reference sequence). V was trimmed by 7 bases and J by 3 bases, leaving 13 bases between them. CDR3 size: 12 residues.

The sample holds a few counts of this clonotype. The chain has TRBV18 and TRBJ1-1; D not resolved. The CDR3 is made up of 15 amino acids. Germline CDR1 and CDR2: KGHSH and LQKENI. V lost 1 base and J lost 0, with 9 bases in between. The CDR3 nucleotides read TGTGCCAGCTCACCACGCGTGAACATGAACACTGAAGCTTTCTTT. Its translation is CASSPRVNMNTEAFF. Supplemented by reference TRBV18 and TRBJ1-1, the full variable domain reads NAGVMQNPRHLVRRRGQEARLRCSPMKGHSHVYWYRQLPEEGLKFMVYLQKENIIDESGMPKERFSAEFPKEGPSILRIQQVVRGDSAAYFCASSPRVNMNTEAFFGQGTRLTVV.

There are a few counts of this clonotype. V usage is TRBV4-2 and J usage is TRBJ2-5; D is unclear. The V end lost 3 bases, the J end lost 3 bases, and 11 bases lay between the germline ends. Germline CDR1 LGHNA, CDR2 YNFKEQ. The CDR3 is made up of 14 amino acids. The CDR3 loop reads CASSQSDGKETQYF. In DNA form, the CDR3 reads TGTGCCAGCAGCCAGTCCGACGGAAAAGAGACCCAGTACTTC.

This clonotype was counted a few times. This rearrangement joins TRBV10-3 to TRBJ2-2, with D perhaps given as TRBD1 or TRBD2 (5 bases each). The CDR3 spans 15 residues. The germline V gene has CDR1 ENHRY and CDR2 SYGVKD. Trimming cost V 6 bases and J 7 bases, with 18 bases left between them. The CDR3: CAISRDPTHNGELFF. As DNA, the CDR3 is TGTGCCATCAGCCGGGACCCTACTCATAACGGGGAGCTGTTTTTT.

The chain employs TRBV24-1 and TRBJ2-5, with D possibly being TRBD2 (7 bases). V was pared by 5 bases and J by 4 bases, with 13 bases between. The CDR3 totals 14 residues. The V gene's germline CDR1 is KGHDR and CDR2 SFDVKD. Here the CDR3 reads CATSARGAGETQYF. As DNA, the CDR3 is TGTGCCACCAGTGCTCGGGGGGCCGGAGAGACCCAGTACTTC.

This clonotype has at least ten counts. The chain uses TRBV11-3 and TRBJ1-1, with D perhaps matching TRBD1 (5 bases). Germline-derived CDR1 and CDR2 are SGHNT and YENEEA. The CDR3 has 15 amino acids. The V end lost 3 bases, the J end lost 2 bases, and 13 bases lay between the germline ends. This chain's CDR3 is CASSLRTGENTEAFF. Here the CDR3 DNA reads TGTGCCAGCAGCTTGCGGACGGGGGAAAACACTGAAGCTTTCTTT.

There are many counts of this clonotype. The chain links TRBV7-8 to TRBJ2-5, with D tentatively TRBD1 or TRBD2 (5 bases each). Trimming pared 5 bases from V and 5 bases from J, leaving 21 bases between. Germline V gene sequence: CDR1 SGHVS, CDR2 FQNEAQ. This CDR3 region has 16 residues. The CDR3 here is CASSLRVGRLAETQYF. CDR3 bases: TGTGCCAGCAGCCTCAGGGTTGGGAGACTCGCGGAGACCCAGTACTTC.

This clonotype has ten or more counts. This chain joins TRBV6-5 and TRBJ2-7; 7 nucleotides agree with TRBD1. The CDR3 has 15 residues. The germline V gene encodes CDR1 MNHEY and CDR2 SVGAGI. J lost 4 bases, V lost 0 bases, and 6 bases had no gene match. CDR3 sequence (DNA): TGTGCCAGCAGTTACTCGGCGACAGGGTCTTACGAGCAGTACTTC. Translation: CASSYSATGSYEQYF.

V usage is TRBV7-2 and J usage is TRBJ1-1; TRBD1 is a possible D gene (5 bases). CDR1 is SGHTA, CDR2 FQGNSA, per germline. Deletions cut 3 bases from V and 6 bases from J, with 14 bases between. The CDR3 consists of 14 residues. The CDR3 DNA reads TGTGCCAGCAGCTTCAGGGCTCAGAGGGCTGAAGCTTTCTTT. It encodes CASSFRAQRAEAFF.

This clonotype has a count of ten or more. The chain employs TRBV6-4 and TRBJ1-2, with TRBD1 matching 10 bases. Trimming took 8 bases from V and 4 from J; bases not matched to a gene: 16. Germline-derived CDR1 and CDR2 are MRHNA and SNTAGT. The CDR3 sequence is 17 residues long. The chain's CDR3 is CASRNRDRGQPLYGYTF. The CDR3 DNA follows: TGTGCCAGCCGCAACCGGGACAGGGGCCAACCTCTCTATGGCTACACCTTC.

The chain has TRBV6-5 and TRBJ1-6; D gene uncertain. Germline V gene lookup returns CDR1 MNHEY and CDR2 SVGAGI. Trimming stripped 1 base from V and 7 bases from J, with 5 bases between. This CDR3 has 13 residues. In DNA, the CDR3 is TGTGCCAGCAGTTACTACAGAAATTCACCCCTCCACTTT. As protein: CASSYYRNSPLHF.

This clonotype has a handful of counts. The CDR3 nucleotides read TGTGCCTGGAGTGTTGCAGGGGCGGGTAGATACGAGCAGTACTTC. Protein product: CAWSVAGAGRYEQYF. The rearrangement joins TRBV30 to TRBJ2-7; weak D call: TRBD1 (6 bases). Germline V CDR1 and CDR2: GTSNPN, SVGIG (reference sequence). The germline V and J ends were trimmed by 0 bases and 4 bases, with 16 bases remaining between them. This CDR3 has 15 amino acids.

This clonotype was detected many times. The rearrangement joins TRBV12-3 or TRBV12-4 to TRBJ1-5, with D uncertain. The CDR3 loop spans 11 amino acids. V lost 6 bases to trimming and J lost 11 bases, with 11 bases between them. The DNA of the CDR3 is TGTGCCAGCAGCTCGTTTACGGCCCAGCATTTT. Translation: CASSSFTAQHF.

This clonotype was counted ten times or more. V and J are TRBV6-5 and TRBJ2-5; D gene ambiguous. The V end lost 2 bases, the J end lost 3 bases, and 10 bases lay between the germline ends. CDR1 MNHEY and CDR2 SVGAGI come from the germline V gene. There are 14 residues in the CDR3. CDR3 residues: CASSYIETKETQYF. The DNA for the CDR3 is TGTGCCAGCAGTTACATCGAGACCAAAGAGACCCAGTACTTC.

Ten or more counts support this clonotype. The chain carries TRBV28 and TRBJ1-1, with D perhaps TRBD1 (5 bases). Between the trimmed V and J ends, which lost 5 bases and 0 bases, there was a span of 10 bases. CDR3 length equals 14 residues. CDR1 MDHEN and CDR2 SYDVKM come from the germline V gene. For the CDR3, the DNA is TGTGCCAGCAGTGCCACAGGAGTGAACACTGAAGCTTTCTTT. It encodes CASSATGVNTEAFF.